This T cell receptor beta chain was retrieved from a study of beta chain features in type 1 diabetes. About the research overall: Similarity in age, gender and cell yields was seen between patients and healthy donors. Regarding the study as a whole: Although PCR might favor shorter templates, it would do so equally in patients and controls. In all four CD4+ subsets, TCRB CDR3 length was significantly, moderately reduced in type 1 diabetes. Any HLA effect on TCRB rearrangement was left unresolved by small sub-analyses.

With 2 bases removed from V and 6 bases from J, the gap between germline ends came to 15 bases. Germline V gene lookup returns CDR1 LGHNA and CDR2 YNFKEQ. The CDR3 sequence is 15 residues long. As every portion of the isolated RNA was reverse transcribed, the sequencing read expressed TCRB transcripts. The table came from immunoSEQ multiplex PCR; TCRdb's copy has only in-frame clones and leaves some out. Found here are 600,000 or so clones, 11% to 15% of them singletons; the top ten hold 0.035% to 0.045%. Each of the CD4+ naive, central memory, regulatory and stem cell-like memory populations was sorted via CD45RO/CCR7/CD25/CD127/CD95/CD27. On this clone itself: Its antigen is not known.

The rearrangement links TRBV4-2 to TRBJ2-3, with D possibly matching TRBD2 (7 bases). The TCR comes from a young man with type 1 diabetes. The specimen was naive CD4+ T cells from blood. The DNA for the CDR3 is TGTGCCAGCAGCCAAACCCAGGGGAGGGAGGATACGCAGTATTTT. Amino acids: CASSQTQGREDTQYF.